This T cell receptor beta chain was identified during a study of blood T cell repertoires in COVID-19. In the study overall: T cells, B-cell-depleted T cells, or PBMCs supplied cDNA or gDNA.

Looked up from germline, CDR1 is KGHDR and CDR2 is SFDVKD. After removal of 9 bases from V and 3 bases from J, the junction contained 12 bases not matched to a gene. The CDR3 runs to 15 residues. Using immunoSEQ multiplex PCR, the repertoire was profiled, and TCRdb retains in-frame clones only, with some absent. The sample shows about 360,000 clones, around nine tenths of them seen only once. The sequenced sample was peripheral blood. The origin of this receptor is a human donor in a cohort sampled during active COVID-19. The chain has TRBV24-1 and TRBJ1-1, with 7 bases that match TRBD1. The CDR3 region is CATGQVRGYYTEAFF. The CDR3 DNA follows: TGTGCCACCGGACAGGTACGCGGGTATTACACTGAAGCTTTCTTT.